This entry concerns a single T cell receptor (beta chain). Its antigen is not identified. The data derive from a study of cytomegalovirus exposure and HLA in healthy donors. Study findings and constraints: Looking again later, the authors saw that most CMV-associated TCR beta chains seemed HLA-restricted.

PCR amplification relied on 60 Vbeta primers (plus 13 Jbeta primers). TCRdb keeps only in-frame clones here, not all; method: immunoSEQ multiplex PCR. This repertoire shows some 190,000 clones, 76% found once; its top ten account for under 2.5%. The CDR3 totals 12 residues. From germline, CDR1 is ENHRY and CDR2 SYGVKD. The V gene end was trimmed by 6 bases and the J gene end by 5 bases; junction bases not matched to a gene: 2. The sequence derives from a woman in her 30s in good health and CMV-seropositive. The V and J genes are TRBV10-3 and TRBJ2-5; TRBD2 agrees at 8 bases. The sequencing input was PBMCs. In nucleotides, the CDR3 is TGTGCCATCAGCGGGGGGGCGGAGACCCAGTACTTC. Its translation is CAISGGAETQYF.